Listed below are T cell receptor beta chains from one sample, sequenced in a study of T-cell reconstitution after alpha-beta-depleted transplantation in children. TCRdb re-derived calls from the PCR reads in MiXCR, one entry per CDR3 protein. The sample yields 440,000 or so distinct CDR3 sequences, roughly 11% seen once. The sequences come from PBMCs from the stem cell graft donor, collected from the stem cell graft. These receptors came from a human donor who donated a stem cell graft to a child with acute myeloid leukemia. The CDR3 runs from the conserved cysteine through the conserved F or W. A D gene is named only where the DNA matches it firmly. The size entry is marked missing in some rows and otherwise reads once, few, many or a size class.

j_call cdr3_length clone_size v_call d_call cdr3_nt cdr3_aa
TRBJ2-2 13 - TRBV9 - TGTGCCAGCAGTGAGCGACAGGACAGGGAGCTGTTTTTT CASSERQDRELFF
TRBJ2-2 16 - TRBV5-1 TRBD1 TGCGCCAGCAGCAAAAACAGGGGGCAAGACACCGGGGAGCTGTTTTTT CASSKNRGQDTGELFF
TRBJ2-7 15 few TRBV5-1 TRBD1 TGCGCCAGCAGCTTAAACACGGGACAGACCTACGAGCAGTACTTC CASSLNTGQTYEQYF
TRBJ2-3 17 few TRBV5-5 TRBD2 TGTGCCAGCAGCTCCATCCCGGCGGGAGGGCGCACAGATACGCAGTATTTT CASSSIPAGGRTDTQYF
TRBJ2-5 15 few TRBV27 - TGTGCCAGCAGTTTACGGGGCGTAGGCACGGGGACCCAGTACTTC CASSLRGVGTGTQYF
TRBJ2-7 15 - TRBV18 TRBD2 TGTGCCAGCTCGCCTCGACTAGCGGACTCCTACGAGCAGTACTTC CASSPRLADSYEQYF
TRBJ2-2 16 few TRBV12-3/TRBV12-4 - TGTGCCAGCAGTTTCCTATCGCAGGGAGGCACCGGGGAGCTGTTTTTT CASSFLSQGGTGELFF
TRBJ1-6 14 many TRBV6-1 - TGTGCCAGCGTCCCCGACCAAGGCTATTCACCCCTCCACTTT CASVPDQGYSPLHF
TRBJ2-1 14 many TRBV20-1 - TGCAGTGCTAGAAAGGCGGGACGGTACAATGAGCAGTTCTTC CSARKAGRYNEQFF
TRBJ2-1 17 few TRBV5-1 - TGCGCCAGCAGCTCATACGGGTTCCGGGAATTCGTCGATGAGCAGTTCTTC CASSSYGFREFVDEQFF
TRBJ2-7 13 few TRBV6-5 - TGTGCCAGCAGTTATGTCTGGGGCGCCGAGCAGTACTTC CASSYVWGAEQYF
TRBJ2-5 15 few TRBV20-1 - TGCAGTGCTAGTGGGGAGAGGAGGAACCAAGAGACCCAGTACTTC CSASGERRNQETQYF
TRBJ1-1 16 few TRBV5-8 - TGTGCCAGCAGCTCCCGGGACACTGGCATGAACACTGAAGCTTTCTTT CASSSRDTGMNTEAFF
TRBJ2-5 14 few TRBV7-2 TRBD1 TGTGCCAGCAGCTATACTCAGGGGGCAGAGACCCAGTACTTC CASSYTQGAETQYF
TRBJ1-2 11 few TRBV29-1 - TGCAGCGTTGACAGGGAGAATGGCTACACCTTC CSVDRENGYTF
TRBJ2-1 18 - TRBV12-3/TRBV12-4 TRBD1 TGTGCCAGCACCAACTACCGGGACAGGTTAAGCTCCTACAATGAGCAGTTCTTC CASTNYRDRLSSYNEQFF
TRBJ1-3 15 many TRBV5-1 - TGCGCCAGCAGCTTATACAGTGAGTCTGGTTCGACCATATATTTT CASSLYSESGSTIYF
TRBJ2-2 16 few TRBV4-2 - TGTGCCAGCAGCCAAGAGGGGAGGGGGTACACCGGGGAGCTGTTTTTT CASSQEGRGYTGELFF
TRBJ2-1 18 - TRBV5-1 TRBD2 TGCGCCAGCAGCCGAGGGACTAGCGGGGGGGGAATTTACAATGAGCAGTTCTTC CASSRGTSGGGIYNEQFF
TRBJ2-1 15 few TRBV20-1 - TGCAGTGCTAGAGATCGAAGACTAGATAACAATGAGCAGTTCTTC CSARDRRLDNNEQFF
TRBJ1-5 13 many TRBV29-1 - TGCAGCGTTAGTAAAGGGGCCGATCAGCCCCAGCATTTT CSVSKGADQPQHF
TRBJ2-5 16 - TRBV6-2/TRBV6-3 TRBD2 TGTGCCAGCACCCGACGGCTTAGCGGGAACCAAGAGACCCAGTACTTC CASTRRLSGNQETQYF
TRBJ2-5 16 - TRBV7-9 TRBD1 TGTGCCAGCAGCGCGGGACAGGGGAAATACCAAGAGACCCAGTACTTC CASSAGQGKYQETQYF
TRBJ1-2 13 - TRBV6-6 - TGTGCCAGCACGCGGGACGGTAACTATGGCTACACCTTC CASTRDGNYGYTF
TRBJ2-2 13 few TRBV19 - TGTGCCAGTAGTATTCGACACACCGGGGAGCTGTTTTTT CASSIRHTGELFF
TRBJ1-6 16 - TRBV13 - TGTGCCAGCAGCTTAGGCCTAAGCTCCTATAATTCACCCCTCCACTTT CASSLGLSSYNSPLHF
TRBJ1-2 12 - TRBV7-9 - TGTGCCAGCAGCCGAGTCAGGGTGGGCTACACCTTC CASSRVRVGYTF
TRBJ2-5 12 few TRBV20-1 TRBD1 TGCAGTGCTGGACAGGACCAAGAGACCCAGTACTTC CSAGQDQETQYF
TRBJ2-1 17 - TRBV7-6 - TGTGCCAGCAGCTTAAAGTTACGTTCGGGGACCAAGAATGAGCAGTTCTTC CASSLKLRSGTKNEQFF